Described below is a single T cell receptor (beta chain) sequence and its context. This clone was observed once. The antigen it recognizes is unknown. Per-base quality was not reported, and no clone a single base away is much larger than it. This entry is derived from a study of blood T cell repertoires in COVID-19 (dated by TCRdb to the early 2020s). Describing the broader study: The collaborator samples originated in the United States, Italy and Spain and spanned the acute and convalescent phases of COVID-19. The material from the prospective study consisted of cDNA or gDNA derived from T cells, B-cell-depleted T cells, or PBMCs. The dataset comprised deeply sampled blood TCRbeta repertoires from subjects exposed to, actively infected with, or recovered from COVID-19. The repertoires were released in a freely available public database intended as a resource for research on the immune response to SARS-CoV-2. The samples were drawn from two sources: the first 160 participants of the ongoing ImmuneRACE study, and over 1,000 subjects contributed by 6 global collaborators. A de-identified subject ID, COVID-19 status, age in years and sex were almost always included in the sample metadata. Where available, HLA class I and class II types were taken from metadata supplied by the sample provider and were not determined by assay-based typing.

Participants in the prospective study were aged about 18 to 89 years, lived in under 30 United States geographic areas, and enrolled through a virtual design. In the prospective study, participants were assigned to cohorts based on the clinical history participants reported in a screening survey and a study questionnaire. A participant counted as exposed if, within 2 weeks of entering the study, that participant had been in contact with someone who had a PCR-confirmed or clinician-diagnosed COVID-19 case. In the prospective study, mobile phlebotomists collected whole blood, serum and a nasopharyngeal or oropharyngeal swab from each participant. Prospective study participants could optionally give additional blood draws and questionnaires over a roughly 2-month period. Before DNA extraction, blood samples from the prospective study were shipped at room temperature or frozen. The immunoSEQ Assay, a bias-controlled multiplex PCR, was used to amplify TCRbeta CDR3 regions from genomic DNA. Regarding the original processing steps: The number of nucleated cells in each sample was estimated from the amplification of reference gene primers within the assay. Sequence reads were collapsed and filtered to measure the absolute abundance of every unique TCRbeta CDR3 rearrangement. For each sample, productive Simpson clonality was calculated by taking the square root of Simpson's diversity index across productive rearrangements. TCRdb obtained this table from immuneACCESS and retained in-frame rearrangements with V and J assigned. These tables miss some clones; where compared with another copy, unresolved V genes account for less than half of the shortfall, and the remainder is unexplained. The DNA was the basis for D and trimming; V, J and clone size are from that table. The sample records around 140,000 clones, around 90% of which are singletons. In total, the top ten clones hold roughly 4% of the sample.

V is shortened by 6 bases, J by 0 bases, and the region joining them spans 15 bases. The CDR3 starts with the cysteine, ends with the phenylalanine, and has 15 residues. Just the 45-base CDR3 DNA is kept, in frame starting at base 1. Reading the germline V gene (reference sequence) gives CDR1 SEHNR and CDR2 FQNEAQ. Paper-wide results and their limitations: How much clinical and demographic metadata was included differed by source and by participant, and the metadata was provided uncurated.

Input material: PBMCs or T cells enriched from blood (not recorded which). The chain employs TRBV7-9 and TRBJ2-7, with TRBD1 tentatively as D gene (6 bases match). This receptor was taken from a middle-aged woman who had been exposed to COVID-19. The CDR3 region reads CASSPGTTASYEQYF. The DNA is TGTGCCAGCAGTCCCGGGACAACGGCCTCCTACGAGCAGTACTTC.